The clone carrying this T cell receptor beta chain has only one observation. Here immunoSEQ multiplex PCR was the method, and the copy in TCRdb shows in-frame clones only, minus some. The sample records just over 300,000 clones, roughly 90% being singletons. This sample stems from a study of blood T cell repertoires in COVID-19. Whole-study context: Sample material is recorded as cDNA or gDNA derived from T cells, B-cell-depleted T cells, or PBMCs.

The CDR3 extends over 15 amino acids. Germline CDR1 reads MNHEY; CDR2 reads SMNVEV (reference sequence). The germline V and J ends were trimmed by 1 base and 5 bases, with 14 bases remaining between them. This sequence originates from a woman in her 30s with COVID-19, enrolled during active disease. The chain has TRBV27 and TRBJ1-2; the D gene is possibly TRBD1 (6 bases). The sample taken for sequencing was peripheral blood. CDR3 loop: CASSLWAGARYGYTF. The CDR3 DNA follows: TGTGCCAGCAGTTTATGGGCAGGGGCTCGGTATGGCTACACCTTC.